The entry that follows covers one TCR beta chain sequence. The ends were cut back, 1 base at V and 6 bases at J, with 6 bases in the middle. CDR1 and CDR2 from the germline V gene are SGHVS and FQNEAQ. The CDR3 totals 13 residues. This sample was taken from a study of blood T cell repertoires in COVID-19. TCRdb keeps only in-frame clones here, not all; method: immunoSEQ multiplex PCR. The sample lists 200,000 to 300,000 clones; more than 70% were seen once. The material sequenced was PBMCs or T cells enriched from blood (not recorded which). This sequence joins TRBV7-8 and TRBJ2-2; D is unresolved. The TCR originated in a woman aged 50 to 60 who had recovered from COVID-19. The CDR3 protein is CASSLGGAGELFF. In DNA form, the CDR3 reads TGTGCCAGCAGCTTAGGCGGTGCCGGGGAGCTGTTTTTT.